This TCR beta chain was found in a study of cytomegalovirus exposure and HLA in healthy donors. Points from the study as a whole: Analysis performed later found 16,951 TCR beta sequences associated with HLA alleles at 0.05 false discovery rate. Overall, some 160 TCR beta chains were annotated as cytomegalovirus-associated. In a later analysis, most CMV-associated TCR beta chains appeared HLA-restricted.

Concerning this clone itself: Its antigen is still unknown.

CDR1 and CDR2 (germline): MDHEN, SYDVKM. The CDR3 is 15 residues long. Trimming removed 5 bases from V and 2 bases from J; junction bases left unmatched: 8. The PCR employed 60 Vbeta primers together with 13 Jbeta primers. The data were produced by immunoSEQ multiplex PCR, yet TCRdb's version contains in-frame clones alone and is incomplete. The sample consists of about 170,000 clones, around 82% of them appearing once. The sample comprised PBMCs. The chain carries TRBV28 and TRBJ2-7; 8 bases map to TRBD2. This TCR came from a male donor in good health and CMV-seronegative. CDR3 protein: CASSGPGLGAYEQYF. The CDR3 region has the DNA TGTGCCAGCAGTGGTCCGGGACTAGGGGCCTACGAGCAGTACTTC.